This TCR beta chain came from a study of early T cells in non-severe SARS-CoV-2 infection. Whole-study context: Unsorted whole-blood RNA was sequenced in bulk, leaving chains unpaired.

As part of library construction, unique molecular identifiers were attached to individual cDNA molecules. TCRdb reprocessed the 5' RACE reads with MiXCR, giving one entry per CDR3 protein. The sample includes some 64,000 distinct CDR3 sequences, 20% to 25% of them seen just once. The CDR3 has 13 residues. Germline V gene data show CDR1 as GTSNPN and CDR2 as SVGIG (reference sequence). V was shortened by 3 bases and J by 10 bases, with 16 bases between the two germline ends. The chain has TRBV30 and TRBJ1-5; no clear D. Sequenced material: whole blood, taken at baseline. The TCR comes from an adult who was a healthcare worker with PCR-confirmed SARS-CoV-2 infection or an uninfected control (not recorded which). CDR3 sequence: CAWSRWSEGPQHF. Written as DNA, the CDR3 is TGTGCCTGGAGCCGGTGGTCTGAGGGACCCCAGCATTTT.